This TCR beta chain was captured by sequencing in a study of blood T cell repertoires in COVID-19. Germline V gene sequence: CDR1 KGHSH, CDR2 LQKENI. This CDR3 contains 14 residues. V gave up 2 bases and J gave up 8 bases, with 13 bases separating them. Study processing details: Reference gene primer amplification gave nucleated cell count estimates. TCRdb's table, derived via immunoSEQ multiplex PCR, lists solely in-frame clones and lacks some. The V and J calls and clone size were taken over from that table, and D and trimming were inferred from the DNA. The profile shows 100,000 to 150,000 clones, about four fifths of them singletons.

The chain employs TRBV18 and TRBJ1-5; tentative D call: TRBD1 (6 bases). This sequence originates from a man in his sixties with acute or convalescent COVID-19. The specimen sequenced was peripheral blood. The CDR3 DNA reads as TGTGCCAGCTCACCAGGACAGAACTCCAAGCCCCAGCATTTT. As protein: CASSPGQNSKPQHF.